These 21 T cell receptor beta chains were sequenced from one sample in a study of Graves' ophthalmopathy and Graves' hyperthyroidism. The authors amplified TCR beta CDR3 regions, and they did so from RNA transcripts for repertoire sequencing. RT-PCR in the first round used HTBI primers; a second-round multiplex PCR followed. TCRdb re-called the multiplex PCR reads through MiXCR, storing one row per CDR3 protein. Of 200,000 to 250,000 distinct CDR3 sequences listed, about a fifth are singletons. Input material: peripheral blood. All receptors come from a woman in her forties or fifties with Graves' ophthalmopathy.

In this sample, this clonotype turned up a few times. The V call is TRBV7-9, the J call TRBJ2-7, with D unresolved. CDR3 length: 12 residues. Germline V gene sequence: CDR1 SEHNR, CDR2 FQNEAQ (reference sequence). V lost 5 bases and J lost 3, with 8 bases in between. CDR3 sequence: CASSRIDYEQYF. CDR3 in DNA: TGTGCCAGCAGCCGCATAGACTACGAGCAGTACTTC.

This clonotype occurred many times. V gene TRBV2 combines with J gene TRBJ2-7, with 8 bases aligning to TRBD1. The CDR3 runs to 13 residues. Trimming cost V 5 bases and J 6 bases; bases outside gene matches: 6. In germline, CDR1 is SNHLY, CDR2 FYNNEI. The CDR3 protein is CASSSDRGGEQYF. In DNA form, the CDR3 reads TGTGCCAGCAGTTCCGACAGGGGAGGCGAGCAGTACTTC.

Ten or more counts support this clonotype. The chain is built from TRBV7-9 and TRBJ1-3, with 8 bases lining up with TRBD1. The germline CDR1 and CDR2 sequences are SEHNR and FQNEAQ (reference sequence). This CDR3 spans 14 amino acids. After removal of 5 bases from V and 4 bases from J, the junction contained 4 bases not matched to a gene. The chain's CDR3 is CASSPDRVGNTIYF. CDR3 nucleotides: TGTGCCAGCAGCCCGGACAGGGTCGGAAACACCATATATTTT.

This clonotype showed up many times. The rearrangement uses TRBV2 and TRBJ1-2; possible D gene TRBD1, 6 bases. The CDR3 runs to 14 residues. Trimming shortened V by 6 bases and J by 4 bases, and 15 bases separated the two germline ends. CDR1 is SNHLY, CDR2 FYNNEI, per germline. CDR3 in DNA: TGTGCCAGCAGCCTGACAGGCCGTTCCTATGGCTACACCTTC. Translated: CASSLTGRSYGYTF.

This clonotype showed up many times. The chain couples TRBV11-2 to TRBJ1-5; TRBD1 is a possible D gene (5 bases). The V gene's germline CDR1 is SGHAT and CDR2 FQNNGV. Trimming shortened V by 5 bases and J by 1 base, and 12 bases separated the two germline ends. The CDR3 is 15 residues long. CDR3: CASSRDLTSNQPQHF. CDR3 DNA: TGTGCCAGCAGCAGGGACTTGACAAGCAATCAGCCCCAGCATTTT.

In this sample, this clonotype turned up many times. The chain has TRBV6-1 and TRBJ1-5; D may be TRBD1 (6 bases). This CDR3 is built from 13 residues. Germline loops: CDR1 MNHNS, CDR2 SASEGT. The V and J ends lost 6 bases and 7 bases respectively, with 13 bases between them. The CDR3 DNA is TGTGCCAGCAGAGGGGGGATTGGGCAGCCCCAGCATTTT. This codes for CASRGGIGQPQHF.

At least ten counts were recorded for this clonotype. The chain is built from TRBV20-1 and TRBJ2-5; TRBD1 agrees at 8 bases. The germline gives CDR1 DFQATT, CDR2 SNEGSKA (reference sequence). The CDR3 covers 14 residues. V lost 0 bases to trimming and J lost 5 bases; unmatched junction nucleotides: 5. The CDR3 DNA sequence: TGCAGTGCTAGAGATGGGAGGACAGGGGAGACCCAGTACTTC. Its protein product is CSARDGRTGETQYF.

This clonotype was recorded at least ten times. In DNA, the CDR3 is TGTGCCAGCAGTTTATCCCCGGGACAGGGACATCAGCCCCAGCATTTT. This codes for CASSLSPGQGHQPQHF. The rearrangement joins TRBV27 to TRBJ1-5, with TRBD1 matching 9 bases. Germline V gives CDR1 MNHEY, CDR2 SMNVEV (reference sequence). This CDR3 has 16 residues. The trim removed 0 bases at V and 5 bases at J, leaving 5 bases unmatched.

J is TRBJ2-7 and V is TRBV6-1; possible D gene TRBD1, 5 bases. Germline V CDR1 and CDR2: MNHNS, SASEGT. Trimming pared 4 bases from V and 7 bases from J, leaving 17 bases between. The CDR3 consists of 14 residues. CDR3 nucleotides: TGTGCCAGCAGTGGCTTGTGGGGCCTGGGGGAGCAGTACTTC. This translates into CASSGLWGLGEQYF.

This clonotype was counted many times. This chain joins TRBV5-1 and TRBJ1-5, with a tentative D call TRBD1 (6 bases). The CDR3 is 14 amino acids. The V and J ends lost 2 bases and 2 bases respectively, with 8 bases between them. Germline V CDR1 and CDR2: SGHRS, YFSETQ. The CDR3 sequence is CASSLQGGNQPQHF. The CDR3 coding sequence is TGCGCCAGCAGCTTACAGGGTGGCAATCAGCCCCAGCATTTT. Complete variable domain (other parts from reference TRBV5-1 and TRBJ1-5): KAGVTQTPRYLIKTRGQQVTLSCSPISGHRSVSWYQQTPGQGLQFLFEYFSETQRNKGNFPGRFSGRQFSNSRSEMNVSTLELGDSALYLCASSLQGGNQPQHFGDGTRLSIL.

In this sample, this clonotype turned up many times. The V and J genes are TRBV6-1 and TRBJ1-2, with D perhaps matching TRBD1 (5 bases). The germline V and J ends were trimmed by 3 bases and 6 bases, with 11 bases remaining between them. Germline CDR1 and CDR2: MNHNS and SASEGT. The CDR3 extends over 13 amino acids. CDR3 sequence (DNA): TGTGCCAGCAGTGACGGCAGGGCGGATGGCTACACCTTC. It is translated as CASSDGRADGYTF.

This clonotype was counted many times. The rearrangement joins TRBV19 to TRBJ1-1; perhaps TRBD1 as D (6 bases). V dropped 2 bases and J dropped 1 base, with 11 bases sitting between them. Germline assignment: CDR1 LNHDA and CDR2 SQIVND (reference sequence). This CDR3 has 15 residues. CDR3 DNA: TGTGCCAGTAGTATAACACAGGGAGAGAACACTGAAGCTTTCTTT. It yields the protein CASSITQGENTEAFF.

DNA of the CDR3: TGTGCCAGCACCGAACCAAGTATCAGGGGTCCTATTTGGGGCTACACCTTC. This gives the protein CASTEPSIRGPIWGYTF. The chain recombines TRBV6-1 with TRBJ1-2; D may be TRBD1 (6 bases). The germline V gene encodes CDR1 MNHNS and CDR2 SASEGT. Trimming took off 7 bases at V and 8 bases at J, with 29 bases between the two ends. CDR3 size: 17 residues.

V usage is TRBV11-2 and J usage is TRBJ2-2, with 16 bases lining up with TRBD2. V was pared by 8 bases and J by 7 bases, with 7 bases of the junction left unmatched. Looked up from germline, CDR1 is SGHAT and CDR2 is FQNNGV. This CDR3 region has 16 residues. DNA of the CDR3: TGTGCCAGCGGCGGGACTAGCGGGAGGGCGGACGGGGAGCTGTTTTTT. Amino acids: CASGGTSGRADGELFF.

At least ten counts were recorded for this clonotype. The chain combines TRBV2 with TRBJ2-5; a weak D match, TRBD2 (5 bases). The V end lost 8 bases, the J end lost 7 bases, and 14 bases lay between the germline ends. The CDR3 covers 12 residues. Germline CDR1 is SNHLY and CDR2 is FYNNEI. The CDR3 is CASRGQMGTQYF. In nucleotides, the CDR3 is TGTGCCAGCCGCGGGCAGATGGGGACCCAGTACTTC.

This clonotype showed up many times. The CDR3 region has the DNA TGTGCCAGCAGCACCCAGGAAGGGGTCGTTCAGCCCCAGCATTTT. Its translation is CASSTQEGVVQPQHF. This chain links TRBV6-2 or TRBV6-3 with TRBJ1-5; possible D gene TRBD1, 5 bases. The V and J ends lost 6 bases and 6 bases respectively, with 18 bases between them. Germline V gene lookup returns CDR1 MNHEY and CDR2 SVGEGT. The CDR3 spans 15 residues.

V gene TRBV7-8 combines with J gene TRBJ2-2, with 9 bases identical to TRBD1. The CDR3 sequence is 16 residues long. The V and J ends lost 4 bases and 1 base, in that order; junction bases with no gene match: 4. Germline CDR1 reads SGHVS; CDR2 reads FQNEAQ. CDR3 coding DNA: TGTGCCAGCAGCTGGCCGGGACAGGGGAACACCGGGGAGCTGTTTTTT. Amino acid sequence: CASSWPGQGNTGELFF.

This clonotype was counted ten times or more. The V and J genes are TRBV5-1 and TRBJ2-7, with D hard to call. CDR3 length equals 12 residues. V was cut by 1 base and J by 6 bases, with 8 bases left in between. Looked up from germline, CDR1 is SGHRS and CDR2 is YFSETQ. CDR3 nucleotide sequence: TGCGCCAGCAGCTTGTTGCCGGGCGAGCAGTACTTC. This translates into CASSLLPGEQYF.

There are a few counts of this clonotype. The gene calls are TRBV15 and TRBJ1-1; perhaps TRBD1 as D (5 bases). The germline V gene encodes CDR1 LNHNV and CDR2 YYDKDF (reference sequence). Between the trimmed V and J ends, which lost 5 bases and 4 bases, there was a span of 17 bases. The CDR3 has 15 residues. This CDR3 is CATSLTSRGPTEAFF. The CDR3 coding sequence is TGTGCCACCAGCCTCACCTCACGGGGCCCCACTGAAGCTTTCTTT.

This clonotype was counted many times. V usage is TRBV6-5 and J usage is TRBJ2-7, with unresolved D. Germline CDR1 reads MNHEY; CDR2 reads SVGAGI. This CDR3 has 13 residues. Deletions cut 5 bases from V and 6 bases from J, with 14 bases between. The CDR3, as DNA: TGTGCCAGCAGTCGTCTCCCTGGGATCGAGCAGTACTTC. This gives the protein CASSRLPGIEQYF.

At least ten counts were recorded for this clonotype. This chain uses TRBV7-8 with TRBJ2-7, with TRBD2 matching over 8 bases. This CDR3 has 14 amino acids. The germline V gene encodes CDR1 SGHVS and CDR2 FQNEAQ. Trimming removed 5 bases from V and 3 bases from J; junction bases left unmatched: 6. The CDR3 sequence is CASSLTSGFYEQYF. For the CDR3, the DNA is TGTGCCAGCAGCCTCACTAGCGGATTCTACGAGCAGTACTTC. Based on the CDR3 plus reference TRBV7-8 and TRBJ2-7, the full variable domain is GAGVSQSPRYKVAKRGQDVALRCDPISGHVSLFWYQQALGQGPEFLTYFQNEAQLDKSGLPSDRFFAERPEGSVSTLKIQRTQQEDSAVYLCASSLTSGFYEQYFGPGTRLTVT.